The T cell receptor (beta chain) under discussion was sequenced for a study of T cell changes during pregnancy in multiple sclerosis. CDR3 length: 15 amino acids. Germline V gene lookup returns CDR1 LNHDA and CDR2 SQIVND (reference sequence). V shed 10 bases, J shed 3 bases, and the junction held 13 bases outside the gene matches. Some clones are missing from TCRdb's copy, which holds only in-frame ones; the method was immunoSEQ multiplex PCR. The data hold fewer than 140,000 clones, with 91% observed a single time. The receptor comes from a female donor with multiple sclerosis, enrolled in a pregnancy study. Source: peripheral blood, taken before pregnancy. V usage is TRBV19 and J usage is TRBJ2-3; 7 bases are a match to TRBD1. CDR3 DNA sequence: TGTGCCACCGATCCCGGATTGACAGGGACAGATACGCAGTATTTT. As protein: CATDPGLTGTDTQYF.